These 30 T cell receptor beta chains were all obtained from the same sample, sequenced in a study of blood T cells in healthy people across ages. PCR was performed a second time for roughly 7 to 12 cycles using a sample-barcoded 5' primer and a J-beta primer mix. TCRdb reprocessed the 5' RACE reads with MiXCR, giving one entry per CDR3 protein. The sample carries 550,000 to 650,000 distinct CDR3 sequences, about 30% recorded once. Sequencing used blood. These receptors originate from a woman of 80 years or more in good health.

The sample holds many counts of this clonotype. The chain carries TRBV9 and TRBJ2-7; 11 bases map to TRBD2. The germline CDR1 and CDR2 sequences are SGDLS and YYNGEE. The CDR3 consists of 14 residues. Trimming at V came to 4 bases and at J to 2 bases, leaving 2 bases not matched to a gene. DNA for the CDR3: TGTGCCAGCAGCCCTAGCGGGGGGCCCTACGAGCAGTACTTC. Its protein product is CASSPSGGPYEQYF.

This clonotype came up many times. The rearrangement joins TRBV6-5 to TRBJ2-3; D is unresolved. V gave up 6 bases and J gave up 6 bases, with 7 bases separating them. There are 11 residues in the CDR3. The germline CDR1 and CDR2 sequences are MNHEY and SVGAGI. The CDR3: CASSYSDTQYF. CDR3 in DNA: TGTGCCAGCAGCTATAGCGATACGCAGTATTTT.

The rearrangement uses TRBV9 and TRBJ1-1; D remains ambiguous. In germline, CDR1 is SGDLS, CDR2 YYNGEE. Trimming removed 0 bases at V and 1 base at J, with 7 bases between. The CDR3 is 14 amino acids. The CDR3 loop is CASSVDSWNTEAFF. Written as DNA, the CDR3 is TGTGCCAGCAGCGTAGACAGTTGGAACACTGAAGCTTTCTTT.

This clonotype was recorded only once. The V gene is TRBV6-6, the J gene TRBJ2-2; a weak D match, TRBD1 (6 bases). The CDR3 is 15 residues long. V dropped 2 bases and J dropped 10 bases, with 17 bases sitting between them. Looked up from germline, CDR1 is MNHNY and CDR2 is SVGAGI (reference sequence). The CDR3 nucleotides are TGTGCCAGCAGTTACAACAGGGTTATGCCCGAGGAGCTGTTTTTT. Protein product: CASSYNRVMPEELFF.

This clonotype was recorded many times. This sequence joins TRBV20-1 and TRBJ2-3, with a tentative D call TRBD2 (5 bases). V lost 6 bases and J 4 bases, leaving 8 bases between the germline ends. The CDR3 extends over 11 amino acids. Germline V gene sequence: CDR1 DFQATT, CDR2 SNEGSKA (reference sequence). The CDR3 here is CSAKGADTQYF. CDR3 sequence (DNA): TGCAGTGCCAAGGGAGCAGATACGCAGTATTTT.

Regarding this clonotype: A read error may explain this, as a much larger clone is one base away. This chain links TRBV20-1 with TRBJ2-7; tentatively, D is TRBD1 or TRBD2 (6 bases each). The CDR3 spans 14 residues. The V gene's germline CDR1 is DFQATT and CDR2 SNEGSKA (reference sequence). Written as DNA, the CDR3 is TGCGGTGCTCAAAGGGGGGCCTACTCCTACGAGCAGTACTTC. Protein sequence: CGAQRGAYSYEQYF.

This clonotype has a handful of counts. Here the CDR3 DNA reads TGTGCCAGCAGTTTAACAGGGGTGGGACCATGGGAGCTGTTTTTT. Its translation: CASSLTGVGPWELFF. This chain connects TRBV12-3 or TRBV12-4 to TRBJ2-2; 7 nucleotides line up with TRBD1. The CDR3 sequence is 15 residues long. The V and J ends lost 2 bases and 9 bases, in that order; junction bases with no gene match: 9.

This clonotype was seen ten or more times. The chain employs TRBV6-6 and TRBJ2-5; 9 bases align to TRBD1. The CDR3 has 15 residues. Germline values: CDR1 MNHNY, CDR2 SVGAGI (reference sequence). J lost 2 bases, V lost 6 bases, and 7 bases had no gene match. The CDR3 loop is CASSGGTGLQETQYF. The CDR3 DNA follows: TGTGCCAGCAGCGGGGGGACAGGGCTACAAGAGACCCAGTACTTC.

The V call is TRBV20-1, the J call TRBJ2-5; 8 bases match TRBD2. The germline gives CDR1 DFQATT, CDR2 SNEGSKA (reference sequence). CDR3 size: 15 residues. V lost 6 bases, J lost 11 bases, and 20 bases stayed unmatched. The CDR3 loop is CSANGLAKGYNEQYF. DNA of the CDR3: TGCAGTGCGAACGGACTAGCTAAAGGCTACAATGAGCAGTACTTC.

V gene TRBV6-1 combines with J gene TRBJ2-7, with 7 bases that match TRBD2. The J call may be incorrect, as the DNA end agrees better with TRBJ2-5. Germline V gene lookup returns CDR1 MNHNS and CDR2 SASEGT. CDR3 size: 14 residues. The CDR3 reads CASSPGLKGETQYF. The CDR3 DNA follows: TGTGCCAGCAGCCCGGGACTAAAAGGGGAGACCCAGTACTTC.

This clonotype came up a few times. The chain uses TRBV4-2 and TRBJ1-6; maybe TRBD1 (5 bases). V was pared by 0 bases and J by 6 bases, with 9 bases between. The germline gives CDR1 LGHNA, CDR2 YNFKEQ. The CDR3 covers 15 residues. The chain's CDR3 is CASSQEPGLNSPLHF. The CDR3 region has the DNA TGTGCCAGCAGCCAAGAACCGGGACTTAATTCACCCCTCCACTTT.

The genes are TRBV7-9 and TRBJ2-3, with D possibly being TRBD1 (6 bases). In germline, CDR1 is SEHNR, CDR2 FQNEAQ (reference sequence). V was clipped by 3 bases and J by 4 bases, with 20 bases between them. CDR3 length: 17 residues. The CDR3 region is CASSFSGAQPSADTQYF. Here the CDR3 DNA reads TGTGCCAGCAGCTTTTCAGGGGCCCAACCCTCCGCAGATACGCAGTATTTT.

This clonotype was counted only a few times. A clone one base away is much larger, so this may be a read error. The chain uses TRBV7-9 and TRBJ2-1; D might be TRBD1 (6 bases). CDR1 SEHNR and CDR2 FQNEAQ come from the germline V gene (reference sequence). Trimming pared 3 bases from V and 7 bases from J, leaving 13 bases between. This CDR3 is built from 14 residues. DNA of the CDR3: TGTGCCAGCAGCTTTGGACAGCTGGGGAATGAGCAGTTCTTC. Its translation: CASSFGQLGNEQFF.

This clonotype has just a few counts. The gene calls are TRBV2 and TRBJ1-1; D gene ambiguous. The length of the CDR3 is 13 residues. V lost 3 bases and J 1 base, leaving 6 bases between the germline ends. CDR1 and CDR2 (germline): SNHLY, FYNNEI. CDR3 in DNA: TGTGCCAGCAGTGATTACGGGAACACTGAAGCTTTCTTT. This gives the protein CASSDYGNTEAFF.

A few counts support this clonotype. The chain recombines TRBV7-9 with TRBJ2-2, with D maybe TRBD1 (6 bases). CDR3 size: 14 residues. V was clipped by 4 bases and J by 6 bases, with 12 bases between them. Germline V CDR1 and CDR2: SEHNR, FQNEAQ (reference sequence). The CDR3 DNA follows: TGTGCCAGCAGCTCGACAGGAGGTTCCGGGGAGCTGTTTTTT. Protein sequence: CASSSTGGSGELFF.

This clonotype was seen ten or more times. The chain carries TRBV10-3 and TRBJ1-2; D possibly corresponds to TRBD1 (6 bases). This CDR3 has 13 amino acids. Deletions cut 7 bases from V and 2 bases from J, with 11 bases between. Germline lookup yields CDR1 ENHRY and CDR2 SYGVKD. CDR3 region: CAITPDRNYGYTF. The CDR3 nucleotides read TGTGCCATCACTCCGGACAGAAACTATGGCTACACCTTC.

In the case of this clonotype: The missing conserved phenylalanine or tryptophan at the end of this CDR3 makes a read error likely. The chain employs TRBV7-3 and TRBJ1-2, with 8 bases aligning to TRBD1. Germline V gene lookup returns CDR1 SGHTA and CDR2 FQGTGA. The CDR3 totals 13 residues. The CDR3 protein is CASSVDRVYGYTL. The CDR3 bases are TGCGCCAGCAGCGTGGACAGGGTCTATGGCTACACCTTA.

The sample holds many counts of this clonotype. V is TRBV6-2 or TRBV6-3 and J is TRBJ2-7; 13 nucleotides line up with TRBD2. V shed 6 bases, J shed 2 bases, and the junction held 10 bases outside the gene matches. Germline V lookup: CDR1 MNHEY, CDR2 SVGEGT. The CDR3 runs 17 residues. The chain's CDR3 is CASSRLAGGRKAYEQYF. CDR3 DNA sequence: TGTGCCAGCAGCCGACTAGCGGGGGGCCGGAAAGCCTACGAGCAGTACTTC.

A note on this clonotype: Given a much more abundant clone one base away, this may be a read error. The chain couples TRBV11-2 to TRBJ2-3, with D unclear. Germline CDR1 and CDR2: SGHAT and FQNNGV. The V end lost 2 bases, the J end lost 8 bases, and 5 bases lay between the germline ends. The length of the CDR3 is 11 residues. DNA of the CDR3: TGTGCCAGCAGCTTACCTAGTACGCAGTATTTT. Translating it yields CASSLPSTQYF.

The CDR3 loop reads CASSKNRGVYTEAFF. The CDR3 DNA follows: TGTGCCAGCAGTAAGAACAGGGGGGTGTACACTGAAGCTTTCTTT. The chain joins TRBV28 to TRBJ1-1; 8 bases are shared with TRBD1. The CDR3 has 15 amino acids. The V and J ends lost 5 bases and 3 bases, in that order; junction bases with no gene match: 8. From germline, CDR1 is MDHEN and CDR2 SYDVKM.

This clonotype has just a few counts. The chain joins TRBV29-1 to TRBJ1-4; D might be TRBD1 (5 bases). The V gene lost 5 bases and the J gene lost 5 bases, with 15 bases spanning the gap. CDR1 SQVTM and CDR2 ANQGSEA come from the germline V gene. This CDR3 region has 14 residues. This CDR3 is CSVTSGSENEKLFF. The CDR3 DNA sequence: TGCAGCGTTACATCAGGGAGTGAGAATGAAAAACTGTTTTTT.

Comments on this clonotype: A single base separates this from a much larger clone, so it may be a read error. This chain links TRBV20-1 with TRBJ2-3; 7 bases are shared with TRBD1. Germline assignment: CDR1 DFQATT and CDR2 SNEGSKA (reference sequence). This CDR3 comprises 13 residues. CDR3 DNA sequence: TGCAATGCCCCCGACAGGGCCGGCGGGACGCAGTATTTT. The encoded protein is CNAPDRAGGTQYF.

The chain is built from TRBV20-1 and TRBJ2-4; TRBD1 matches at 8 bases. The DNA end is a closer match to TRBJ2-7, so the J assignment may be wrong. The V gene's germline CDR1 is DFQATT and CDR2 SNEGSKA (reference sequence). This CDR3 contains 13 residues. CDR3 DNA: TGCAGTGCTAGAAGGGACAGGAGATACGAGCAGTACTTC. This translates into CSARRDRRYEQYF.

This clonotype was recorded at least ten times. The chain employs TRBV6-6 and TRBJ2-5; 7 bases agree with TRBD1. The germline CDR1 and CDR2 sequences are MNHNY and SVGAGI (reference sequence). Trimming cost V 2 bases and J 0 bases; bases outside gene matches: 3. This CDR3 region has 15 residues. CDR3 protein: CASSYRGQDQETQYF. CDR3 coding DNA: TGTGCCAGCAGTTACCGAGGACAGGACCAAGAGACCCAGTACTTC.

V is TRBV5-1 and J is TRBJ2-1; tentatively, D is TRBD2 (7 bases). Germline V CDR1 and CDR2: SGHRS, YFSETQ. V lost 5 bases to trimming and J lost 4 bases, with 19 bases between them. CDR3 length: 16 residues. The DNA for the CDR3 is TGCGCCAGCAGAGGGCAAGCGGGAACAGGGTACAATGAGCAGTTCTTC. Protein sequence: CASRGQAGTGYNEQFF.

This clonotype was found many times. The V gene is TRBV6-2 or TRBV6-3, the J gene TRBJ1-2, with TRBD1 matching 10 bases. CDR1 and CDR2 (germline): MNHEY, SVGEGT. V shed 0 bases, J shed 2 bases, and the junction held 6 bases outside the gene matches. The CDR3 covers 17 residues. CDR3 amino acids: CASSYSKGTGVNYGYTF. The CDR3 bases are TGTGCCAGCAGTTACTCGAAGGGGACAGGGGTCAACTATGGCTACACCTTC.

The gene calls are TRBV7-2 and TRBJ2-1; D is ambiguous. With 2 bases removed from V and 5 bases from J, the gap between germline ends came to 16 bases. The CDR3 runs to 16 residues. CDR1 is SGHTA, CDR2 FQGNSA, per germline. This CDR3 reads CASSLRKGIPNNEQFF. CDR3 sequence (DNA): TGTGCCAGCAGCTTAAGGAAGGGTATCCCTAACAATGAGCAGTTCTTC.

This clonotype was detected ten times or more. CDR3 coding DNA: TGTGCCAGCAGCTTATGGTCAGGGAAGTATCATCAGCCCCAGCATTTT. This gives the protein CASSLWSGKYHQPQHF. The chain carries TRBV7-9 and TRBJ1-5; D might be TRBD1 (5 bases). Germline lookup yields CDR1 SEHNR and CDR2 FQNEAQ (reference sequence). The CDR3 runs to 16 residues. V was pared by 2 bases and J by 5 bases, with 16 bases between.

Of note for this clonotype: A clone one base away is much larger, so this may be a read error. The V call is TRBV6-2 or TRBV6-3, the J call TRBJ2-7; 9 bases fit TRBD1. Looked up from germline, CDR1 is MNHEY and CDR2 is SVGEGT. The J segment lost 3 bases and the V segment lost 6 bases, leaving 9 bases of the junction unmatched. The CDR3 covers 15 residues. Here the CDR3 reads CASSMGQGVYYEQYF. The CDR3 DNA reads TGTGCCAGCAGCATGGGACAGGGCGTATACTACGAGCAGTACTTC.

This clonotype was counted many times. The chain employs TRBV20-1 and TRBJ1-2; D is unclear. Per the germline V gene, CDR1 is DFQATT and CDR2 is SNEGSKA (reference sequence). Trimming stripped 7 bases from V and 4 bases from J, with 13 bases between. The CDR3 has 12 residues. CDR3 bases: TGCAGTGTTTCGGGAAGAACCTATGGCTACACCTTC. It specifies CSVSGRTYGYTF.